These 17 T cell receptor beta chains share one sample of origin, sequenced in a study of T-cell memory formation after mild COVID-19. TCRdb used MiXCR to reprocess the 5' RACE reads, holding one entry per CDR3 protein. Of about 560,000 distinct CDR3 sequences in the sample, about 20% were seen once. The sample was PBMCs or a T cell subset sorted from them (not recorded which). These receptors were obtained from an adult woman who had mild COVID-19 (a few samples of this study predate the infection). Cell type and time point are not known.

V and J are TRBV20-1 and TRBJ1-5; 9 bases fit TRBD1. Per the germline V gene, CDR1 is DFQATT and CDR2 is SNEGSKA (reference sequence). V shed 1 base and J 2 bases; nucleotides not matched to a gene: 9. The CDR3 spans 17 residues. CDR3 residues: CSARVDRGARGNQPQHF. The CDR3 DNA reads TGCAGTGCTAGAGTGGACAGGGGCGCGAGGGGCAATCAGCCCCAGCATTTT.

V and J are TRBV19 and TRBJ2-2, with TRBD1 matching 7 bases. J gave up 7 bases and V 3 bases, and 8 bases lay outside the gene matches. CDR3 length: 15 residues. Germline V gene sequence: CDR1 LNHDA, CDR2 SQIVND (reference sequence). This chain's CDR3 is CASSIFMGQFGELFF. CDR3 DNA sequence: TGTGCCAGTAGTATCTTCATGGGACAGTTCGGGGAGCTGTTTTTT.

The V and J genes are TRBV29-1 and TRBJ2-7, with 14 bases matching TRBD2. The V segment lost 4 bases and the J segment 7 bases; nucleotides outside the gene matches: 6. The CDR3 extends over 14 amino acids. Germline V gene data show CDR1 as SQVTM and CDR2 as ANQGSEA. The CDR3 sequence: CSVAGLAGVEEQYF. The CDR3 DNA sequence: TGCAGCGTTGCGGGACTAGCGGGAGTTGAAGAGCAGTACTTC.

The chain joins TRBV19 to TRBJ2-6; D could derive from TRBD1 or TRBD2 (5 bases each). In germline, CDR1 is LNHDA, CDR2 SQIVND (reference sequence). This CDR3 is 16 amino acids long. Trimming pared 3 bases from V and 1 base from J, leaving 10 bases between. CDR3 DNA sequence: TGTGCCAGTAGTATCGGGACGTTTTCTGGGGCCAACGTCCTGACTTTC. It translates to CASSIGTFSGANVLTF.

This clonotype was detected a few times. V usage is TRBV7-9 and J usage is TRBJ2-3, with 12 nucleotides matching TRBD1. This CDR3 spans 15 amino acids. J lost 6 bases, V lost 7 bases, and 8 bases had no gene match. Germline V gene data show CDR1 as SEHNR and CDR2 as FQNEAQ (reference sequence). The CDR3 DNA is TGTGCCAGCACCCCGGGACAGGGGGCTTCTGATACGCAGTATTTT. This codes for CASTPGQGASDTQYF.

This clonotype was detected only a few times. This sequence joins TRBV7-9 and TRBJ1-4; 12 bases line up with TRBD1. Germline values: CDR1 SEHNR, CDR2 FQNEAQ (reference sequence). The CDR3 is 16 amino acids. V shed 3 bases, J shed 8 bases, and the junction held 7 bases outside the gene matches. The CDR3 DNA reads TGTGCCAGCAGCTTTTACCGGGACAGGGGGCTCGAAAAACTGTTTTTT. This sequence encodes CASSFYRDRGLEKLFF. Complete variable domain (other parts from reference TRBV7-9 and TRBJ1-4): DTGVSQNPRHKITKRGQNVTFRCDPISEHNRLYWYRQTLGQGPEFLTYFQNEAQLEKSRLLSDRFSAERPKGSFSTLEIQRTEQGDSAMYLCASSFYRDRGLEKLFFGSGTQLSVL.

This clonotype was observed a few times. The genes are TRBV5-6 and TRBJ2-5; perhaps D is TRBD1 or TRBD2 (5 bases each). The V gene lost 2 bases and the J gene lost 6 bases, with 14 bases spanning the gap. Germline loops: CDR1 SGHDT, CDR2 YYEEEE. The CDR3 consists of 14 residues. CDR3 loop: CASSFRRGPQTQYF. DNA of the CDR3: TGTGCCAGCAGCTTTAGAAGGGGACCACAGACCCAGTACTTC.

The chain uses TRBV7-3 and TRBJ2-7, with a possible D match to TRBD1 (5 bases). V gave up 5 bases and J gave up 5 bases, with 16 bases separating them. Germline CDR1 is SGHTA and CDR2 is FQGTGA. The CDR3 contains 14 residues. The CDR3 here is CASSIQAMGNEQYF. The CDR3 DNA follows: TGTGCCAGCAGCATACAGGCGATGGGGAACGAGCAGTACTTC. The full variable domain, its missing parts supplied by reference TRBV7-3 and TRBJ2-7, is GAGVSQTPSNKVTEKGKYVELRCDPISGHTALYWYRQSLGQGPEFLIYFQGTGAADDSGLPNDRFFAVRPEGSVSTLKIQRTERGDSAVYLCASSIQAMGNEQYFGPGTRLTVT.

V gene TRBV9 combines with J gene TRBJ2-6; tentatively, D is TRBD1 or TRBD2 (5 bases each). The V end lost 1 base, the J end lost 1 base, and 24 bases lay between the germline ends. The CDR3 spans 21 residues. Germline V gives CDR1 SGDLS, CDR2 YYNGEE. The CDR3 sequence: CASSVTGIPGRVLSGANVLTF. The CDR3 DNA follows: TGTGCCAGCAGCGTAACTGGGATCCCGGGACGGGTTCTTTCTGGGGCCAACGTCCTGACTTTC.

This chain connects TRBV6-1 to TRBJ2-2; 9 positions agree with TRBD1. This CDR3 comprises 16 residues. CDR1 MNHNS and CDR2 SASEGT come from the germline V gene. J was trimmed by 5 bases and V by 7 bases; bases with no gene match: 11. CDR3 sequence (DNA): TGTGCCAGCATTCATCTTCCAGGACAGGGGACCGGGGAGCTGTTTTTT. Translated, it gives CASIHLPGQGTGELFF.

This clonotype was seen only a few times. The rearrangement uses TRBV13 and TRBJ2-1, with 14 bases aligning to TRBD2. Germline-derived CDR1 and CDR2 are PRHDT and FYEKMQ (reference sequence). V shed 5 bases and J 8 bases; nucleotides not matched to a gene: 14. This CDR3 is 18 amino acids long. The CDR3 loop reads CASSLTSGGAVNYYEQFF. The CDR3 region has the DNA TGTGCCAGCAGCCTGACTAGCGGGGGGGCCGTTAATTACTATGAGCAGTTCTTC.

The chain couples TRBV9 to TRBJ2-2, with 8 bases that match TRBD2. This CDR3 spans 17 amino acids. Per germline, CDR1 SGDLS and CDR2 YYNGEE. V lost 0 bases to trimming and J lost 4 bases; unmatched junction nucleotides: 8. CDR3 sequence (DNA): TGTGCCAGCAGCGTAGGATCTAGCGGGCTTCTCACCGGGGAGCTGTTTTTT. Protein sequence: CASSVGSSGLLTGELFF.

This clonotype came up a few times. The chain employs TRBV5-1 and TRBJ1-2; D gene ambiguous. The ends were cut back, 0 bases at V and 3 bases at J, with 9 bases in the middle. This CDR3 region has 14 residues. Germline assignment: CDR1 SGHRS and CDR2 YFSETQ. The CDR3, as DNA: TGCGCCAGCAGCTTGGTAGGTCAGGACTATGGCTACACCTTC. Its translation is CASSLVGQDYGYTF. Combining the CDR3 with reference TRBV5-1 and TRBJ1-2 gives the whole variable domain KAGVTQTPRYLIKTRGQQVTLSCSPISGHRSVSWYQQTPGQGLQFLFEYFSETQRNKGNFPGRFSGRQFSNSRSEMNVSTLELGDSALYLCASSLVGQDYGYTFGSGTRLTVV.

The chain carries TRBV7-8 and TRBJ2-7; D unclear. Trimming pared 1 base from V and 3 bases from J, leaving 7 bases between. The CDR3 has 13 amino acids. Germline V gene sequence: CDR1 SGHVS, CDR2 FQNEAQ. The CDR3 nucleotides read TGTGCCAGCAGCTTAGGAACGTACTACGAGCAGTACTTC. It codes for CASSLGTYYEQYF.

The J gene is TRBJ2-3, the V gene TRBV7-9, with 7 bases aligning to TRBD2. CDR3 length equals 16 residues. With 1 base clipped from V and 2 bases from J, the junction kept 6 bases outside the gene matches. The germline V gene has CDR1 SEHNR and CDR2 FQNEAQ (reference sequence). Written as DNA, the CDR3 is TGTGCCAGCAGCTTAGGGCTAGCGGTACCCACAGATACGCAGTATTTT. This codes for CASSLGLAVPTDTQYF.

This chain's CDR3 is CASSLDIGQETQYF. The CDR3 bases are TGTGCCAGCAGCTTAGATATTGGGCAAGAGACCCAGTACTTC. The chain links TRBV7-2 to TRBJ2-5; D is ambiguous. This CDR3 spans 14 amino acids. With 1 base removed from V and 2 bases from J, the gap between germline ends came to 8 bases. Germline V CDR1 and CDR2: SGHTA, FQGNSA.

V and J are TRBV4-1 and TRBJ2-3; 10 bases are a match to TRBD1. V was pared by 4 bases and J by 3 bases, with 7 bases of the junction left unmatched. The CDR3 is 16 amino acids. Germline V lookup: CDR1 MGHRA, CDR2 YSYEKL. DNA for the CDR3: TGCGCCAGCAGCCTGAGTCGGACAGGGGGAACAGATACGCAGTATTTT. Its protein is CASSLSRTGGTDTQYF.